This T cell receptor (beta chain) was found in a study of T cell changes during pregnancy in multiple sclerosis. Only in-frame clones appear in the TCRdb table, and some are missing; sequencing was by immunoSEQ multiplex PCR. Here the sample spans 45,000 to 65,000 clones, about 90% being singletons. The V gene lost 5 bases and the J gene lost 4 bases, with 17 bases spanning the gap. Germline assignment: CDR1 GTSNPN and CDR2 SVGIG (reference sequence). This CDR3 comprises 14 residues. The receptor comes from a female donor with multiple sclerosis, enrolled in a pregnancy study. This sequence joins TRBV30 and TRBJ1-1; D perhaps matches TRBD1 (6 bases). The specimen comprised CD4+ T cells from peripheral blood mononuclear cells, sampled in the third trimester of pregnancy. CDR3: CAWVLQGFGTEAFF. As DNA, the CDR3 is TGTGCCTGGGTTTTACAGGGATTTGGCACTGAAGCTTTCTTT.